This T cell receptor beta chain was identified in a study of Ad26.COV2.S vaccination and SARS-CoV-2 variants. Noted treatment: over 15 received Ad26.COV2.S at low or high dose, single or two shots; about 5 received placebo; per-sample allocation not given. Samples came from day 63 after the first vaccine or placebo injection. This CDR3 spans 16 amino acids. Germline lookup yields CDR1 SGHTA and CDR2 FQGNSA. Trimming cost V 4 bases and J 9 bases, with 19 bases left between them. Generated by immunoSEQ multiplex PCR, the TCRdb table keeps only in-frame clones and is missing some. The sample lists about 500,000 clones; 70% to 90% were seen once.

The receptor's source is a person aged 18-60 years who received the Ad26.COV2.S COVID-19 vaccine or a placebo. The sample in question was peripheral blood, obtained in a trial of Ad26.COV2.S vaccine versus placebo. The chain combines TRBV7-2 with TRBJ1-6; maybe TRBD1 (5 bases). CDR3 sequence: CASSSPSRGSSSPLHF. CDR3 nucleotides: TGTGCCAGCAGCTCGCCCTCCCGGGGGTCAAGTTCACCCCTCCACTTT. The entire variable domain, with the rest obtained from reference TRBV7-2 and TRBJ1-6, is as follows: GAGVSQSPSNKVTEKGKDVELRCDPISGHTALYWYRQSLGQGLEFLIYFQGNSAPDKSGLPSDRFSAERTGGSVSTLTIQRTQQEDSAVYLCASSSPSRGSSSPLHFGNGTRLTVT.